This T cell receptor beta chain derives from a study of beta chain features in type 1 diabetes. The V segment lost 5 bases and the J segment 1 base; nucleotides outside the gene matches: 6. Germline values: CDR1 SGHKS, CDR2 YYEKEE (reference sequence). The CDR3 contains 14 residues. Expressed TCRB transcripts got sequenced, as all isolated RNA was reverse transcribed. Measured with immunoSEQ multiplex PCR; TCRdb has only the in-frame clones, and not every one. The sample lists some 150,000 clones, roughly 10% occurring once. This clone was seen a few times. The antigen is not known. Study-level results: PCR might preferentially amplify shorter templates, equally in patients and controls.

The origin of this receptor is a man between 18 and 29 years old in good health. Input material: central memory CD4+ T cells from blood. The V and J genes are TRBV5-5 and TRBJ2-7, with 7 bases that match TRBD1. CDR3 in amino acids: CASRVDRLSYEQYF. CDR3 coding DNA: TGTGCCAGCAGGGTGGACAGGTTGTCCTACGAGCAGTACTTC.